This T cell receptor (beta chain) derives from a study of T cell responses to AZD1222 COVID-19 vaccine. Overall study: Pooling of second doses given at about 4 or about 12 weeks was done.

Study-wide results and caveats: Clonal diversity may have been underestimated, and the donors were mostly white British, with more females than males.

The CDR3 is 16 amino acids. Germline V gives CDR1 SGHVS, CDR2 FNYEAQ. V lost 4 bases, J lost 0 bases, and 13 bases lay in between. Method: immunoSEQ multiplex PCR; TCRdb's copy keeps in-frame clones and lacks some. This table has about 150,000 clones, about nine tenths appearing once. As to this clone: The antigen remains unidentified.

The sequences come from peripheral blood, collected on day 0 of AZD1222 vaccination. The origin of this receptor is an adult in good health. V gene TRBV7-6 combines with J gene TRBJ1-3, with D possibly matching TRBD1 (6 bases). The CDR3 coding sequence is TGTGCCAGCAGCTACGGAGGGGGGAACTCTGGAAACACCATATATTTT. It translates to CASSYGGGNSGNTIYF.